The 24 T cell receptor beta chains below come from one sample, sequenced in a study of Ad26.COV2.S vaccination and SARS-CoV-2 variants. Assay used: immunoSEQ multiplex PCR; TCRdb lists only in-frame clones, some missing. The repertoire holds 300,000 to 400,000 clones, with roughly 94% as singletons. The source material was peripheral blood, sampled after recovery from COVID-19. The receptors originated from a human donor who had recovered from COVID-19.

V and J are TRBV7-9 and TRBJ1-1, with 7 bases that match TRBD1. Germline CDR1 and CDR2: SEHNR and FQNEAQ (reference sequence). The CDR3 sequence is 18 residues long. Losses at the gene ends were 1 base for V and 1 base for J; bases not matched to a gene: 12. CDR3 nucleotides: TGTGCCAGCAGCTTAGTTTGGAGAACCGGGACAGCGAACACTGAAGCTTTCTTT. It encodes CASSLVWRTGTANTEAFF.

The rearrangement links TRBV9 to TRBJ1-6, with no clear D. Between the trimmed V and J ends, which lost 3 bases and 2 bases, there was a span of 9 bases. The CDR3 has 15 amino acids. Germline CDR1 reads SGDLS; CDR2 reads YYNGEE. CDR3 DNA: TGTGCCAGCAGCGCTCAAGGCGCCTATAATTCACCCCTCCACTTT. Translated: CASSAQGAYNSPLHF.

The chain has TRBV18 and TRBJ1-2; D is perhaps TRBD1 (5 bases). Germline CDR1 reads KGHSH; CDR2 reads LQKENI. CDR3 length: 14 residues. V lost 3 bases to trimming and J lost 0 bases, with 8 bases between them. The CDR3 is CASSPTEANYGYTF. CDR3 DNA: TGTGCCAGCTCACCGACAGAGGCTAACTATGGCTACACCTTC.

The rearrangement joins TRBV6-5 to TRBJ1-2; 8 bases match TRBD1. The length of the CDR3 is 15 residues. Germline CDR1 reads MNHEY; CDR2 reads SVGAGI. Trimming at V came to 6 bases and at J to 6 bases, leaving 12 bases not matched to a gene. The CDR3 loop reads CASRDDRGRLDGYTF. In DNA form, the CDR3 reads TGTGCCAGCAGGGATGACAGGGGTCGTTTGGATGGCTACACCTTC.

The gene calls are TRBV4-1 and TRBJ1-4; D gene uncertain. Germline V gene data show CDR1 as MGHRA and CDR2 as YSYEKL. The CDR3 consists of 13 residues. Trimming shortened V by 4 bases and J by 7 bases, and 10 bases separated the two germline ends. CDR3: CASSLLIREKLFF. DNA for the CDR3: TGCGCCAGCAGCCTGTTAATTCGTGAAAAACTGTTTTTT.

The V call is TRBV19, the J call TRBJ1-1; no reliable D call. V was pared by 5 bases and J by 5 bases, with 12 bases between. CDR1 and CDR2 from the germline V gene are LNHDA and SQIVND (reference sequence). The CDR3 runs to 13 residues. CDR3 sequence (DNA): TGTGCCAGTAGTTACCGTGCGAGGACTGAAGCTTTCTTT. Translation: CASSYRARTEAFF.

The chain carries TRBV6-7 and TRBJ1-1; D remains ambiguous. TRBV6-7 has ORF status, its function being uncertain. The CDR3 consists of 13 residues. The germline V and J ends were trimmed by 11 bases and 3 bases, with 16 bases remaining between them. CDR3: CAGKTRADTEAFF. CDR3 nucleotide sequence: TGTGCCGGAAAGACTAGGGCGGACACTGAAGCTTTCTTT.

The V gene is TRBV29-1, the J gene TRBJ1-2, with a possible D match to TRBD1 (6 bases). The V end was cut by 2 bases, the J end by 1 base, with 26 bases between. Germline CDR1 reads SQVTM; CDR2 reads ANQGSEA. The CDR3 spans 19 residues. CDR3 amino acids: CSVEKTGGDRFAINYGYTF. CDR3 DNA: TGCAGCGTTGAAAAAACGGGGGGCGATCGCTTTGCTATTAACTATGGCTACACCTTC.

V and J are TRBV15 and TRBJ2-1; D not resolved. This CDR3 is built from 12 residues. Per germline, CDR1 LNHNV and CDR2 YYDKDF (reference sequence). The V end was cut by 11 bases, the J end by 4 bases, with 12 bases between. Here the CDR3 DNA reads TGTGCCGCCGGGTTTGGGTACAATGAGCAGTTCTTC. It codes for CAAGFGYNEQFF.

This rearrangement joins TRBV7-2 to TRBJ1-5; D unclear. Trimming shortened V by 0 bases and J by 6 bases, and 6 bases separated the two germline ends. Looked up from germline, CDR1 is SGHTA and CDR2 is FQGNSA. The CDR3 totals 13 residues. The CDR3 region has the DNA TGTGCCAGCAGCTTAGCCGGAGGTCAGCCCCAGCATTTT. Its protein is CASSLAGGQPQHF. Full variable domain (outside the CDR3, taken from reference TRBV7-2 and TRBJ1-5): GAGVSQSPSNKVTEKGKDVELRCDPISGHTALYWYRQSLGQGLEFLIYFQGNSAPDKSGLPSDRFSAERTGGSVSTLTIQRTQQEDSAVYLCASSLAGGQPQHFGDGTRLSIL.

The chain combines TRBV18 with TRBJ2-2; 8 bases are shared with TRBD2. V was clipped by 2 bases and J by 6 bases; unmatched bases: 14. The CDR3 has 18 residues. Germline CDR1 KGHSH, CDR2 LQKENI. The DNA for the CDR3 is TGTGCCAGCTCACCAATCCCCCCGGGGGGGGCCGTACCCGGGGAGCTGTTTTTT. It specifies CASSPIPPGGAVPGELFF.

The chain carries TRBV5-1 and TRBJ2-6; 7 bases align to TRBD1. The CDR3 is made up of 16 amino acids. The ends lost 7 bases at V and 1 base at J; junction bases unmatched: 8. Germline V CDR1 and CDR2: SGHRS, YFSETQ. This CDR3 reads CASGDRDNSGANVLTF. Written as DNA, the CDR3 is TGCGCCAGCGGAGACAGGGATAATTCTGGGGCCAACGTCCTGACTTTC.

The chain links TRBV19 to TRBJ2-3; 9 nucleotides align to TRBD2. J gave up 6 bases and V 3 bases, and 4 bases lay outside the gene matches. The germline CDR1 and CDR2 sequences are LNHDA and SQIVND (reference sequence). CDR3 length: 14 residues. DNA for the CDR3: TGTGCCAGTAGTATGACTAGCGGAACTGATACGCAGTATTTT. This codes for CASSMTSGTDTQYF.

The V and J genes are TRBV27 and TRBJ2-2; the D is unclear. Looked up from germline, CDR1 is MNHEY and CDR2 is SMNVEV (reference sequence). V was clipped by 3 bases and J by 1 base, with 18 bases between them. The CDR3 covers 18 residues. The CDR3 region has the DNA TGTGCCAGCAGTTTTTGGGTCAGAGCCCGGAAGAACACCGGGGAGCTGTTTTTT. It specifies CASSFWVRARKNTGELFF.

This clone appeared a few times. This chain uses TRBV7-9 with TRBJ1-2; weak D call: TRBD1 (5 bases). V was pared by 3 bases and J by 5 bases, with 13 bases between. This CDR3 has 14 residues. Germline-derived CDR1 and CDR2 are SEHNR and FQNEAQ (reference sequence). Here the CDR3 DNA reads TGTGCCAGCAGCTTCTCCGGGACGGCTTATGGCTACACCTTC. As protein: CASSFSGTAYGYTF.

The genes are TRBV21-1 and TRBJ2-7; the table's D call, TRBD1, was not checked against the DNA. TRBV21-1 is termed a pseudogene. The CDR3 consists of 14 residues. CDR3 loop: CASSKGTGPSEQYF. The CDR3 coding sequence is TGTGCCAGCAGCAAAGGTACAGGGCCTAGCGAGCAGTACTTC.

J is TRBJ1-2 and V is TRBV29-1; D is unclear. Germline V gene sequence: CDR1 SQVTM, CDR2 ANQGSEA. V was pared by 3 bases and J by 6 bases, with 11 bases between. The CDR3 is made up of 12 amino acids. CDR3 DNA sequence: TGCAGCGTTGACCCCGAGGTAGATGGCTACACCTTC. Its protein product is CSVDPEVDGYTF. The full variable domain, in which reference TRBV29-1 and TRBJ1-2 provide the parts outside the CDR3, is SAVISQKPSRDICQRGTSLTIQCQVDSQVTMMFWYRQQPGQSLTLIATANQGSEATYESGFVIDKFPISRPNLTFSTLTVSNMSPEDSSIYLCSVDPEVDGYTFGSGTRLTVV.

This clone showed up just a few times. The chain uses TRBV27 and TRBJ1-6, with 7 bases identical to TRBD1. CDR3 length equals 15 residues. The germline V gene encodes CDR1 MNHEY and CDR2 SMNVEV (reference sequence). Unmatched junction bases numbered 8, after V lost 5 bases and J lost 7 bases. The CDR3 DNA follows: TGTGCCAGCAGTGCCGTGACAGGGTGGAATTCACCCCTCCACTTT. Translating it yields CASSAVTGWNSPLHF.

This clone was recorded a few times. The rearrangement uses TRBV5-1 and TRBJ1-2; D perhaps matches TRBD1 (5 bases). V lost 0 bases, J lost 5 bases, and 14 bases lay in between. Germline assignment: CDR1 SGHRS and CDR2 YFSETQ. This CDR3 is built from 15 residues. CDR3 in DNA: TGCGCCAGCAGCTTGGGACAGACCCAAAATTATGGCTACACCTTC. Residues: CASSLGQTQNYGYTF.

This chain uses TRBV19 with TRBJ2-5, with D perhaps matching TRBD1 (5 bases). The CDR3 spans 12 residues. Trimming removed 5 bases from V and 6 bases from J, with 10 bases in between. Per germline, CDR1 LNHDA and CDR2 SQIVND (reference sequence). Written as DNA, the CDR3 is TGTGCCAGTAGTGCAGGGATGCAGACCCAGTACTTC. It yields the protein CASSAGMQTQYF.

This chain joins TRBV2 and TRBJ1-5; 9 bases fit TRBD1. Trimming cost V 5 bases and J 1 base; bases outside gene matches: 3. From germline, CDR1 is SNHLY and CDR2 FYNNEI. This CDR3 spans 15 amino acids. The CDR3 reads CASSTGGGSNQPQHF. CDR3 sequence (DNA): TGTGCCAGCAGTACAGGGGGCGGAAGCAATCAGCCCCAGCATTTT.

The rearrangement links TRBV5-1 to TRBJ2-7; D not certain. V shed 0 bases and J shed 0 bases, with 4 bases lying between them. CDR1 and CDR2 from the germline V gene are SGHRS and YFSETQ. The CDR3 extends over 13 amino acids. The CDR3 spells CASSLENSYEQYF. Here the CDR3 DNA reads TGCGCCAGCAGCTTGGAAAACTCCTACGAGCAGTACTTC.

The chain joins TRBV7-8 to TRBJ2-7, with D possibly matching TRBD2 (5 bases). This CDR3 comprises 13 residues. Germline V gene data show CDR1 as SGHVS and CDR2 as FQNEAQ. V gave up 2 bases and J gave up 7 bases, with 12 bases separating them. In DNA form, the CDR3 reads TGTGCCAGCAGCTTACTTCGACGGGAAGAGCAGTACTTC. Residues: CASSLLRREEQYF.

The chain joins TRBV29-1 to TRBJ1-2; 8 nucleotides line up with TRBD1. The trim removed 7 bases at V and 4 bases at J, leaving 8 bases unmatched. The CDR3 is made up of 13 amino acids. Germline V gives CDR1 SQVTM, CDR2 ANQGSEA. The chain's CDR3 is CSAGQGLGYGYTF. In DNA form, the CDR3 reads TGCAGCGCCGGACAGGGACTCGGCTATGGCTACACCTTC.